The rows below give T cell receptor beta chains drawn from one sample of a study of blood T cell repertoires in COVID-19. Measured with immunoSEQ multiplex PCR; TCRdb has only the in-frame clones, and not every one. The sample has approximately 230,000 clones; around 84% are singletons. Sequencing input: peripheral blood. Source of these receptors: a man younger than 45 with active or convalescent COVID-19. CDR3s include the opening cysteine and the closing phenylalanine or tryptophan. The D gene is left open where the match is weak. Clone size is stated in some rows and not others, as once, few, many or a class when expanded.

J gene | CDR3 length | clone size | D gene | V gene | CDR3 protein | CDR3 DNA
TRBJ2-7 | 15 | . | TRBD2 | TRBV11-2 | CASSDTSDLTYEQYF | TGTGCCAGCAGCGATACTAGCGACTTGACCTACGAGCAGTACTTC
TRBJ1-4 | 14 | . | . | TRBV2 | CADRTDSLGEKLFF | TGTGCAGACCGTACGGACAGCCTGGGGGAAAAACTGTTTTTT
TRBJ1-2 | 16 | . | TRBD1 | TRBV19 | CASSSYRDRSHYGYTF | TGTGCCAGTAGTTCCTACCGGGACAGATCCCACTATGGCTACACCTTC
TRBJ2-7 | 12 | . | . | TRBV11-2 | CASSWGAYEQYF | TGTGCCAGCAGCTGGGGGGCCTACGAGCAGTACTTC
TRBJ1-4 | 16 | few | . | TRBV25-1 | CASSEYHGGTFEKLFF | TGTGCCAGCAGTGAATATCACGGGGGGACATTTGAAAAACTGTTTTTT
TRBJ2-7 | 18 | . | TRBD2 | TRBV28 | CASKAGGSSSGRAHEQYF | TGTGCCAGCAAGGCCGGGGGCTCATCTAGCGGGAGGGCCCACGAGCAGTACTTC
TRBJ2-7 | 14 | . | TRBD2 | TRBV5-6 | CASSYGTKGDEQYF | TGTGCCAGCAGCTACGGGACTAAAGGGGACGAGCAGTACTTC
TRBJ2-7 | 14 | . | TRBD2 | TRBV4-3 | CASSSTSGDYEQYF | TGCGCCAGCAGCTCGACTAGCGGAGACTACGAGCAGTACTTC
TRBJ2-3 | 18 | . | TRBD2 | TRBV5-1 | CASSLGTGGSGSIDTQYF | TGCGCCAGCAGCTTGGGAACCGGAGGTAGCGGGAGTATAGATACGCAGTATTTT
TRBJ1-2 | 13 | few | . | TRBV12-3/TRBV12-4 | CASSSVHSYGYTF | TGTGCCAGCAGTAGTGTCCATAGCTATGGCTACACCTTC